This T cell receptor beta chain was profiled in a study of CD8 T cells in acute hepatitis C reinfection. Sample time point: naive CD8 control sorted from an acute-time-point sample. Germline V CDR1 and CDR2: MNHNY, SVGAGI (reference sequence). The CDR3 contains 13 residues. The V end lost 2 bases, the J end lost 5 bases, and 9 bases lay between the germline ends. This table comes from immunoSEQ multiplex PCR, and its TCRdb copy is limited to in-frame clones, with some not included. The data show approximately 41,000 clones, more than 75% seen once. The V gene is TRBV6-6, the J gene TRBJ1-1, with a tentative D call TRBD1 (6 bases). The origin of this receptor is a man under 40 with chronic hepatitis C. The source material was naive CD8+ T cells from PBMCs. CDR3 residues: CASSYADRTEAFF. The CDR3 DNA is TGTGCCAGCAGTTACGCCGACAGGACTGAAGCTTTCTTT.